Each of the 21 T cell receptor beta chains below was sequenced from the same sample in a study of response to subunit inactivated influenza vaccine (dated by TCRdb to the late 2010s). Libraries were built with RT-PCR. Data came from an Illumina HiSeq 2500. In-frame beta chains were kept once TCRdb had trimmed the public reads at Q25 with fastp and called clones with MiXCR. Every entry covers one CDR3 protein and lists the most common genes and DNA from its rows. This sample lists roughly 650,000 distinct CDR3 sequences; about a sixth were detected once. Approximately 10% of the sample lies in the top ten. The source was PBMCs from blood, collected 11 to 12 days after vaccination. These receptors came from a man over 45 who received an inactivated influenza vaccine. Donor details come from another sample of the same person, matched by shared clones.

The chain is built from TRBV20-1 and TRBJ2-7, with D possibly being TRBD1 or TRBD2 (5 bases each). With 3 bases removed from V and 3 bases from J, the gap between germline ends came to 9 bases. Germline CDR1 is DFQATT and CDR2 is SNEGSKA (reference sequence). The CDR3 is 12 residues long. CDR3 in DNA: TGCAGTGCTAGCCGGGACGACTACGAGCAGTACTTC. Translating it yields CSASRDDYEQYF.

The CDR3 protein is CSAPPEDGKNIQYF. The CDR3 coding sequence is TGCAGTGCCCCTCCGGAAGACGGCAAAAACATTCAGTACTTC. V usage is TRBV20-1 and J usage is TRBJ2-4; D gene unclear. The CDR3 runs 14 residues. Trimming left V 6 bases short and J 3 bases short, with 15 bases between. Germline V gene data show CDR1 as DFQATT and CDR2 as SNEGSKA (reference sequence).

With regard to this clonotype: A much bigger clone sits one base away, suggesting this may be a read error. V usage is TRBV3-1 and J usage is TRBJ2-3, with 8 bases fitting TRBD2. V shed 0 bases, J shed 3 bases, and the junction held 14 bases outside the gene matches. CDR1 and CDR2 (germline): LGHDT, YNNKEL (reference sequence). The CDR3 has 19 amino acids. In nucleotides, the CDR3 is TGTGCCAGCAGCCAAGATATCTTACTAGCGGATTTGATTACAGATACGCAGTATTTT. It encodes CASSQDILLADLITDTQYF.

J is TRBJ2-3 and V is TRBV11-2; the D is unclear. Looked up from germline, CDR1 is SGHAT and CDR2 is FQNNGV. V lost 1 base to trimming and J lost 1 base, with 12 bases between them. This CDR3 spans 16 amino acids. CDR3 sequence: CASSLVDTTGTDTQYF. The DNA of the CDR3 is TGTGCCAGCAGCTTAGTCGACACGACCGGCACAGATACGCAGTATTTT. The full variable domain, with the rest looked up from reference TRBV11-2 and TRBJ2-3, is EAGVAQSPRYKIIEKRQSVAFWCNPISGHATLYWYQQILGQGPKLLIQFQNNGVVDDSQLPKDRFSAERLKGVDSTLKIQPAKLEDSAVYLCASSLVDTTGTDTQYFGPGTRLTVL.

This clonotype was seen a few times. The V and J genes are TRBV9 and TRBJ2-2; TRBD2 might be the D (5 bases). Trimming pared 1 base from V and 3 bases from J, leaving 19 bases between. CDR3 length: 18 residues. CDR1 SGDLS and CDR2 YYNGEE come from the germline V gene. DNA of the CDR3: TGTGCCAGCAGCGTACTGGCCCCTGGAAGCGGACACACCGGGGAGCTGTTTTTT. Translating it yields CASSVLAPGSGHTGELFF.

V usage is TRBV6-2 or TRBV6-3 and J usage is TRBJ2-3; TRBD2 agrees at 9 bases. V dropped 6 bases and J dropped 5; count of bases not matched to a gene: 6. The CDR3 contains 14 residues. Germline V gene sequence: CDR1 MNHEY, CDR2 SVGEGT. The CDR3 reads CASSQLLAGDTQYF. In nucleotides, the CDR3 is TGTGCCAGCAGCCAGCTACTAGCGGGAGATACGCAGTATTTT.

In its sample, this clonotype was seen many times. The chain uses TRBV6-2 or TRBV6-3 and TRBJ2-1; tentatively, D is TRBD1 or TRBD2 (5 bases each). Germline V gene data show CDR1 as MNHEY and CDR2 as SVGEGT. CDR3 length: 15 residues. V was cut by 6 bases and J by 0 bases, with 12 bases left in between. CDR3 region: CASSYGGPSYNEQFF. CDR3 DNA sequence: TGTGCCAGCAGCTATGGGGGTCCCTCCTACAATGAGCAGTTCTTC.

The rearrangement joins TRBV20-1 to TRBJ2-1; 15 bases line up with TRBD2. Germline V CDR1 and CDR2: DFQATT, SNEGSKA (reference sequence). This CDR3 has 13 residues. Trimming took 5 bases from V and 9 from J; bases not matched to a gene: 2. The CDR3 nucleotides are TGCAGTGCTGTGGGACTAGCGGGGGGTGAGCAGTTCTTC. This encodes CSAVGLAGGEQFF.

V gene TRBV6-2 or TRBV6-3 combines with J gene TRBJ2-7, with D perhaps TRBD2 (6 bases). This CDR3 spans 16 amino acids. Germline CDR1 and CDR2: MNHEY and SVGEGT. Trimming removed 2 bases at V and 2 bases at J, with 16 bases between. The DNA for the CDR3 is TGTGCCAGCAGTTACCCACCGCCGGTAGCGGCCTACGAGCAGTACTTC. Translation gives CASSYPPPVAAYEQYF.

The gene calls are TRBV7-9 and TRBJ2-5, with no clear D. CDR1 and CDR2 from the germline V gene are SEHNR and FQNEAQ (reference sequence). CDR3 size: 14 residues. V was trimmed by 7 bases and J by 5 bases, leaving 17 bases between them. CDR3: CASIRVSELETQYF. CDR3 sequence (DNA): TGTGCCAGCATTAGGGTTTCGGAGTTGGAGACCCAGTACTTC.

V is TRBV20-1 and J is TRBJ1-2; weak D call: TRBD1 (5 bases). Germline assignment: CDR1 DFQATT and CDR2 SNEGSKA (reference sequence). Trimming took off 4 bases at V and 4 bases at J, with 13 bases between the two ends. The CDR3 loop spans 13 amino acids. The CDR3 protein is CSAKGNLIYGYTF. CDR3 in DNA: TGCAGTGCTAAGGGGAATCTCATCTATGGCTACACCTTC.

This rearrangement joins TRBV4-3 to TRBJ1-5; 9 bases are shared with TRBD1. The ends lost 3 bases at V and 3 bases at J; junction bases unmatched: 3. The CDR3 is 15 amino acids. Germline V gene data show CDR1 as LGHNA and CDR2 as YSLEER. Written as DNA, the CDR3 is TGCGCCAGCAGCCACATACAGGGGGCCAATCAGCCCCAGCATTTT. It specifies CASSHIQGANQPQHF.

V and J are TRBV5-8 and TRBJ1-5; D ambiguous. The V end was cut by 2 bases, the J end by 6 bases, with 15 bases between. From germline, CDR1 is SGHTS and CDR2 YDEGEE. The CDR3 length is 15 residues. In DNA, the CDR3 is TGTGCCAGCAGCTTCCGGGAGAATAAAGCTCAGCCCCAGCATTTT. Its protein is CASSFRENKAQPQHF.

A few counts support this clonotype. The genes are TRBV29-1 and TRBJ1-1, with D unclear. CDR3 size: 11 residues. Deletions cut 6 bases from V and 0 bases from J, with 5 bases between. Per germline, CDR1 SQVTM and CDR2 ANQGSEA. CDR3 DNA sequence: TGCAGCGTAGGCATGAACACTGAAGCTTTCTTT. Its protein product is CSVGMNTEAFF.

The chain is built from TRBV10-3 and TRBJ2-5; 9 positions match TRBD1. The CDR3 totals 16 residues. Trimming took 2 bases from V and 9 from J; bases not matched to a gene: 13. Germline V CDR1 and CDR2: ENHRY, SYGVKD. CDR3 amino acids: CAISEGTGRTKSPQYF. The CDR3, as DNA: TGTGCCATCAGTGAGGGGACAGGGCGTACTAAGAGTCCCCAGTACTTC.

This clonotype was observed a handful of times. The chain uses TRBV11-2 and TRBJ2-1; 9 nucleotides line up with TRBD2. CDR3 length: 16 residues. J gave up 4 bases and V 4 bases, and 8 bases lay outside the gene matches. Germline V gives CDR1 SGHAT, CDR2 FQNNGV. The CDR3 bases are TGTGCCAGCAGCTCACTAGCGGGTGAAACTTACAATGAGCAGTTCTTC. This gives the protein CASSSLAGETYNEQFF.

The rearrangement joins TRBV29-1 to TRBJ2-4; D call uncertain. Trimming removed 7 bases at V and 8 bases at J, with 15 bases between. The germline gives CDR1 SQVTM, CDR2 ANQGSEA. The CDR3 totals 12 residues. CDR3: CSATISRDIQYF. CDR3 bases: TGCAGCGCAACCATATCTCGGGACATTCAGTACTTC.

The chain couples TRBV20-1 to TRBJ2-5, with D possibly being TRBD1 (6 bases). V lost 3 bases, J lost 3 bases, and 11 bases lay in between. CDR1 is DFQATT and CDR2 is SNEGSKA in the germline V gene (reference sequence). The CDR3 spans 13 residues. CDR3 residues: CSARWTVKETQYF. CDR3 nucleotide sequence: TGCAGTGCTAGGTGGACAGTTAAAGAGACCCAGTACTTC.

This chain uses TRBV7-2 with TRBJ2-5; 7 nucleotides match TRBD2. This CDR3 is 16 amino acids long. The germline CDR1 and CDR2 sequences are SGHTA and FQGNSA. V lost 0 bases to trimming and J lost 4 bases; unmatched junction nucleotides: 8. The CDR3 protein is CASSLAGGGLPETQYF. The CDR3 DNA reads TGTGCCAGCAGCTTAGCTGGGGGGGGGTTACCAGAGACCCAGTACTTC.

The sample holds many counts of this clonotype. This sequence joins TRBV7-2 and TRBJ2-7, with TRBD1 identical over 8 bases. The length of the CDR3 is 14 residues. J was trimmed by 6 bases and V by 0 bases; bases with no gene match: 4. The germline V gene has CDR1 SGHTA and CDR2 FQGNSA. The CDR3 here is CASSLAGTGVEQYF. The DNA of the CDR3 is TGTGCCAGCAGCTTAGCTGGGACAGGAGTCGAGCAGTACTTC.

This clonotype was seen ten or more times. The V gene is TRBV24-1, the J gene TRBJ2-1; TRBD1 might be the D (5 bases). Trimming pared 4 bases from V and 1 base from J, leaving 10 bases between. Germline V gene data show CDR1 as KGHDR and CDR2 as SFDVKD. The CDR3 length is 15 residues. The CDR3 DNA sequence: TGTGCCACCAGTGACCAGGGATGGTCCTACAATGAGCAGTTCTTC. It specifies CATSDQGWSYNEQFF.